The 5 T cell receptor beta chains given below trace back to one sample, sequenced in a study of cytomegalovirus exposure and HLA in healthy donors. Only in-frame clones appear in the TCRdb table, and some are missing; sequencing was by immunoSEQ multiplex PCR. The sample shows about 130,000 clones, over 85% of them seen only once. The sequenced sample was PBMCs. The receptors shown here come from a man under 40 in good health and CMV-seronegative.

The chain combines TRBV5-6 with TRBJ2-7, with 9 positions matching TRBD1. The CDR3 consists of 14 residues. Germline loops: CDR1 SGHDT, CDR2 YYEEEE. V lost 2 bases, J lost 4 bases, and 4 bases stayed unmatched. The CDR3 reads CASSFPGQGYEQYF. The CDR3 coding sequence is TGTGCCAGCAGCTTCCCGGGACAGGGTTACGAGCAGTACTTC.

The table lists this clone with a few counts. The rearrangement uses TRBV5-1 and TRBJ1-4; maybe TRBD1 (5 bases). V lost 4 bases, J lost 7 bases, and 11 bases lay in between. The CDR3 consists of 13 residues. Germline V lookup: CDR1 SGHRS, CDR2 YFSETQ. The CDR3 loop is CASSAREGEKLFF. The CDR3 nucleotides read TGCGCCAGCAGCGCCAGGGAGGGTGAAAAACTGTTTTTT.

The chain links TRBV5-8 to TRBJ2-1, with a weak D call TRBD1 (6 bases). The CDR3 covers 16 residues. V lost 4 bases and J 4 bases, leaving 18 bases between the germline ends. Germline CDR1 is SGHTS and CDR2 is YDEGEE. The CDR3 protein is CASSQRGQIHYNEQFF. The CDR3 DNA reads as TGTGCCAGCAGCCAAAGAGGACAGATCCATTACAATGAGCAGTTCTTC.

This chain joins TRBV4-2 and TRBJ1-5, with 9 bases lining up with TRBD1. V lost 0 bases, J lost 6 bases, and 9 bases stayed unmatched. The CDR3 contains 17 residues. CDR1 is LGHNA, CDR2 YNFKEQ, per germline. Here the CDR3 reads CASSQDWRTGVFQPQHF. The CDR3 nucleotides read TGTGCCAGCAGCCAAGATTGGAGGACAGGGGTTTTTCAGCCCCAGCATTTT.

The V call is TRBV9, the J call TRBJ1-3; D may be TRBD1 (5 bases). V lost 1 base to trimming and J lost 5 bases, with 7 bases between them. Germline loops: CDR1 SGDLS, CDR2 YYNGEE. The CDR3 covers 13 residues. The CDR3 nucleotides are TGTGCCAGCAGCGTACAGGACAGAAACACCATATATTTT. Residues: CASSVQDRNTIYF.